The rows below give T cell receptor beta chains drawn from one sample of a study of OX40 agonist ivuxolimab in advanced cancers. Using immunoSEQ multiplex PCR, the repertoire was profiled, and TCRdb retains in-frame clones only, with some absent. The sample holds about 80,000 clones; 70% to 90% are singletons and the top ten take under 2.5%. Material: CD4+ or CD8+ T cells sorted from blood, obtained in a trial of the OX40 agonist ivuxolimab. The receptors were sampled from an adult with an advanced solid tumor such as melanoma, head and neck, liver or kidney cancer. Each CDR3 is given with its conserved first and last residue. A D gene is named only where the DNA matches it firmly. A row's size may be missing; if present it is once, few, many or a size class.

D | size | J | V | CDR3 | DNA
. | . | TRBJ2-3 | TRBV5-6 | CASSLFAFSDTQYF | TGTGCCAGCAGCTTGTTTGCGTTTTCAGATACGCAGTATTTT
TRBD2 | . | TRBJ2-7 | TRBV2 | CASSDPDGGSYEQYF | TGTGCCAGCAGTGACCCCGACGGGGGGTCCTACGAGCAGTACTTC
TRBD2 | . | TRBJ2-3 | TRBV4-3 | CASSQGWTSGGGTSTDTQYF | TGCGCCAGCAGCCAAGGCTGGACTAGCGGGGGGGGGACTAGCACAGATACGCAGTATTTT
. | . | TRBJ2-7 | TRBV23-1 | CASSPGSLLFYEQYF | TGCGCCAGCAGCCCAGGGAGCCTACTCTTCTACGAGCAGTACTTC
. | . | TRBJ1-1 | TRBV6-1 | CASSHPSGRTLKAFF | TGTGCCAGCAGTCACCCTTCCGGGAGGACCTTGAAAGCTTTCTTT
. | . | TRBJ2-7 | TRBV6-1 | CASSDSYEQYF | TGTGCCAGCTCGGACAGCTACGAGCAGTACTTC
TRBD1 | . | TRBJ1-5 | TRBV6-1 | CASSLGQGGQPQHF | TGTGCCAGCAGTCTTGGACAGGGGGGCCAGCCCCAGCATTTT
TRBD2 | . | TRBJ2-3 | TRBV7-9 | CASSSRLAGADTQYF | TGTGCCAGCAGCTCCCGACTAGCGGGAGCCGATACGCAGTATTTT
. | . | TRBJ2-3 | TRBV5-1 | CASSIAALDTQYF | TGCGCCAGCAGCATCGCGGCCCTTGATACGCAGTATTTT
. | . | TRBJ2-7 | TRBV28 | CASSSRQASSYEQYF | TGTGCCAGCAGTTCCCGACAGGCATCCTCCTACGAGCAGTACTTC
. | . | TRBJ2-3 | TRBV5-1 | CATDAGDSTDTQYF | TGCGCCACCGACGCTGGGGATAGCACAGATACGCAGTATTTT
TRBD2 | . | TRBJ2-1 | TRBV7-3 | CASSSSGITYNEQFF | TGTGCCAGCAGCTCTAGCGGGATAACTTACAATGAGCAGTTCTTC
TRBD1 | . | TRBJ1-5 | TRBV7-2 | CASRGGTGVNQPQHF | TGTGCCAGCAGGGGGGGGACAGGGGTTAATCAGCCCCAGCATTTT
. | . | TRBJ2-7 | TRBV11-2 | CASSLGFLRSYEQYF | TGTGCCAGCAGCTTAGGTTTCTTGCGGAGCTACGAGCAGTACTTC
. | . | TRBJ2-3 | TRBV19 | CASSPQGSGTQYF | TGTGCCAGTAGTCCCCAAGGGTCAGGAACGCAGTATTTT
. | once | TRBJ1-4 | TRBV21-1 | CASSKPPGGGGDEKLFF | TGTGCCAGCAGCAAACCGCCAGGGGGAGGGGGTGATGAAAAACTGTTTTTT
. | . | TRBJ1-4 | TRBV30 | CAWSQGTRLRKLFF | TGTGCCTGGAGTCAGGGGACTAGACTACGAAAACTGTTTTTT
TRBD1 | . | TRBJ2-7 | TRBV11-2 | CASSLRQGSYEQYF | TGTGCCAGCAGTTTAAGACAGGGATCCTACGAGCAGTACTTC
TRBD2 | once | TRBJ2-3 | TRBV5-1 | CASSVGTSGTDTQYF | TGCGCCAGCAGCGTGGGGACTAGCGGGACGGATACGCAGTATTTT
. | . | TRBJ2-1 | TRBV9 | CASSVDGRSNEQFF | TGTGCCAGCAGCGTAGACGGCAGGTCGAATGAGCAGTTCTTC
. | . | TRBJ2-5 | TRBV2 | CASMNLETQYF | TGTGCCAGCATGAATTTGGAGACCCAGTACTTC
TRBD1 | . | TRBJ1-3 | TRBV7-2 | CASSQTTGAGNTIYF | TGTGCCAGCAGCCAAACAACAGGGGCTGGAAACACCATATATTTT
. | . | TRBJ2-7 | TRBV6-5 | CASSKGHEQYF | TGTGCCAGCAGTAAGGGCCACGAGCAGTACTTC
. | . | TRBJ2-4 | TRBV9 | CASSVGPKDIQYF | TGTGCCAGCAGCGTAGGTCCTAAAGACATTCAGTACTTC
. | . | TRBJ2-5 | TRBV5-1 | CASSLRQSVGEQYF | TGCGCCAGCAGCTTGCGACAGTCGGTAGGAGAGCAGTACTTC
. | . | TRBJ2-1 | TRBV7-3 | CASSQRRSQNNEQFF | TGTGCCAGCAGCCAAAGGCGAAGCCAGAACAATGAGCAGTTCTTC
TRBD2 | . | TRBJ2-1 | TRBV7-3 | CASSLGGGSYNEQFF | TGTGCCAGCAGCTTAGGCGGGGGGTCCTACAATGAGCAGTTCTTC
. | . | TRBJ2-5 | TRBV11-1 | CASSLDGTGRETQYF | TGTGCCAGCAGCTTAGACGGGACGGGCCGAGAGACCCAGTACTTC
. | . | TRBJ1-2 | TRBV5-6 | CASSLVGQIVYGYTF | TGTGCCAGCAGCTTGGTGGGCCAGATAGTCTATGGCTACACCTTC
. | . | TRBJ1-3 | TRBV6-5 | CASSHGGTIYF | TGTGCCAGCAGTCACGGGGGCACCATATATTTT
. | . | TRBJ2-3 | TRBV2 | CASSDLDVRGTQYF | TGTGCCAGCAGTGATTTAGACGTTAGAGGGACGCAGTATTTT
. | . | TRBJ1-2 | TRBV28 | CASSLITKRAAYGYTF | TGTGCCAGCAGTTTAATTACAAAAAGGGCGGCCTATGGCTACACCTTC
. | . | TRBJ2-7 | TRBV7-2 | CASSLNRDYEQYF | TGTGCCAGCAGCTTGAACAGGGACTACGAGCAGTACTTC
. | . | TRBJ2-1 | TRBV5-1 | CASSLGLRGGYNEQFF | TGCGCCAGCAGCTTGGGGCTTCGCGGAGGATACAATGAGCAGTTCTTC
. | . | TRBJ2-1 | TRBV5-4 | CASVGRGNEQFF | TGTGCCAGCGTCGGCAGGGGTAATGAGCAGTTCTTC
. | . | TRBJ1-1 | TRBV11-3 | CASSLGEVNTEAFF | TGTGCCAGCAGCTTAGGTGAGGTGAACACTGAAGCTTTCTTT
TRBD2 | . | TRBJ2-2 | TRBV27 | CASSFAGGFNTGELFF | TGTGCCAGCAGTTTTGCGGGGGGCTTTAACACCGGGGAGCTGTTTTTT
TRBD2 | . | TRBJ2-7 | TRBV11-2 | CASSRLAGGTYEQYF | TGTGCCAGCAGCAGACTAGCGGGGGGAACCTACGAGCAGTACTTC
. | . | TRBJ2-5 | TRBV27 | CASSLEQGGETQYF | TGTGCCAGCAGTTTGGAACAGGGAGGGGAGACCCAGTACTTC
TRBD1 | . | TRBJ2-3 | TRBV9 | CASSVVGKGRGLTDTQYF | TGTGCCAGCAGCGTAGTAGGTAAGGGCAGGGGGCTAACAGATACGCAGTATTTT
. | . | TRBJ1-5 | TRBV19 | CASTPVSGNQPQHF | TGTGCCAGTACCCCCGTCTCAGGCAATCAGCCCCAGCATTTT
. | . | TRBJ2-7 | TRBV7-3 | CASSLSRGREQYF | TGTGCCAGCAGCTTATCCAGGGGACGAGAGCAGTACTTC
TRBD1 | . | TRBJ1-6 | TRBV19 | CASKGQSFSPLHF | TGTGCCAGTAAGGGACAGTCTTTTTCACCCCTCCACTTT